The clone carrying this TCR beta chain came up a few times. CDR1 is SNHLY and CDR2 is FYNNEI in the germline V gene. The CDR3 sequence is 14 residues long. Trimming took off 8 bases at V and 1 base at J, with 14 bases between the two ends. The sample comes from a study of CD8+CD57+ T cells in acquired aplastic anemia. It was patients with CD8+CD57+ cell expansion by flow cytometry who were chosen for sequencing. The patients, all of them, had severe acquired aplastic anemia. CDR3 and TCR beta VDJ profiling relied on a genomic DNA template. TCRdb re-called the reads with MiXCR, one entry per CDR3 protein. The sample holds more than 150,000 distinct CDR3 sequences, around 50% seen once.

This receptor was identified in a human donor with aplastic anemia. The sequencing sample was made of sorted CD4+, CD8+, or CD8+CD57+ T cells (not recorded which) from PBMCs. The V and J genes are TRBV2 and TRBJ1-1, with D possibly TRBD1 on 6 matching bases. The CDR3: CASRQDLANTEAFF. The CDR3 DNA sequence: TGTGCCAGCCGACAGGACTTGGCGAACACTGAAGCTTTCTTT.